This entry lists 3 T cell receptor beta chains sequenced from one sample in a study of identical twins. One entry per CDR3 protein, called by TCRdb with MiXCR from the 5' RACE reads. The table has approximately 210,000 distinct CDR3 sequences, roughly 7.1% seen once; the top ten hold more than 14%. These records were also assigned to another study, of T cells expressing NK-cell markers.

Material: CD8+ T cells sorted from blood. The receptors were sampled from a young woman in good health.

Only a few counts were recorded for this clonotype. The chain is built from TRBV11-2 and TRBJ2-5, with D perhaps matching TRBD2 (5 bases). V was trimmed by 0 bases and J by 5 bases, leaving 10 bases between them. The CDR3 spans 14 residues. Germline V lookup: CDR1 SGHAT, CDR2 FQNNGV. DNA of the CDR3: TGTGCCAGCAGCTTAGAATTGGGGAGCGAGACCCAGTACTTC. Protein: CASSLELGSETQYF. Full variable domain (rest looked up from reference TRBV11-2 and TRBJ2-5): EAGVAQSPRYKIIEKRQSVAFWCNPISGHATLYWYQQILGQGPKLLIQFQNNGVVDDSQLPKDRFSAERLKGVDSTLKIQPAKLEDSAVYLCASSLELGSETQYFGPGTRLLVL.

The chain has TRBV28 and TRBJ2-7, with a tentative D call TRBD2 (5 bases). The germline CDR1 and CDR2 sequences are MDHEN and SYDVKM. This CDR3 is 15 amino acids long. Trimming pared 2 bases from V and 7 bases from J, leaving 18 bases between. CDR3 protein: CASSLRGRVMGEQYF. The CDR3 DNA follows: TGTGCCAGCAGTTTACGTGGGAGAGTTATGGGGGAGCAGTACTTC.

In its sample, this clonotype was seen a few times. The chain links TRBV20-1 to TRBJ2-1, with TRBD1 matching over 10 bases. The CDR3 runs to 15 residues. J lost 2 bases, V lost 0 bases, and 1 base had no gene match. Per germline, CDR1 DFQATT and CDR2 SNEGSKA (reference sequence). The CDR3 spells CSARETGGTYNEQFF. Here the CDR3 DNA reads TGCAGTGCTAGAGAGACAGGGGGCACCTACAATGAGCAGTTCTTC.